The 2 T cell receptor beta chains listed next were all sequenced from one sample in a study of blood T cell repertoires in COVID-19. Here immunoSEQ multiplex PCR was the method, and the copy in TCRdb shows in-frame clones only, minus some. The table records about 150,000 clones, approximately 88% of them present only once. Material: peripheral blood. Every receptor here comes from a man between 18 and 29 years old with active or convalescent COVID-19.

The chain joins TRBV28 to TRBJ1-4; D is undetermined. Trimming removed 2 bases at V and 16 bases at J, with 20 bases between. The CDR3 totals 14 residues. Germline CDR1 reads MDHEN; CDR2 reads SYDVKM. The CDR3 DNA follows: TGTGCCAGCAGTTTAAGCGGACCCAAGGACCCGCGGTTTTTT. It codes for CASSLSGPKDPRFF.

The sample holds one count of this clone. The chain combines TRBV9 with TRBJ2-7; 10 positions match TRBD1. Germline lookup yields CDR1 SGDLS and CDR2 YYNGEE. The V gene end was trimmed by 0 bases and the J gene end by 4 bases; junction bases not matched to a gene: 7. This CDR3 is 16 amino acids long. This chain's CDR3 is CASSVGGQGRMYEQYF. The DNA of the CDR3 is TGTGCCAGCAGCGTAGGGGGACAGGGGAGAATGTACGAGCAGTACTTC.